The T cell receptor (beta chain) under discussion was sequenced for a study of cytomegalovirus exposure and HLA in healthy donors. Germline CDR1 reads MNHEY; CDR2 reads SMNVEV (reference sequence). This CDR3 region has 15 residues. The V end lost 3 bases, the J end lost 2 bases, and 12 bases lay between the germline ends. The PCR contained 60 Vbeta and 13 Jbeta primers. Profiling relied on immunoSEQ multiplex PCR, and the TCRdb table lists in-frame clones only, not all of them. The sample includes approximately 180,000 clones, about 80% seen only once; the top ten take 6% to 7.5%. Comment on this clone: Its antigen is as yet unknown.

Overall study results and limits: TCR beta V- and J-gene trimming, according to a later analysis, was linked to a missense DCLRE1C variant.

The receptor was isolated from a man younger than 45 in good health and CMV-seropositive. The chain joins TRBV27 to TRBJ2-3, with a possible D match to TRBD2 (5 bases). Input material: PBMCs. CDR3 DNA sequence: TGTGCCAGCAGTTTGGGCGGGTTAAACACAGATACGCAGTATTTT. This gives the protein CASSLGGLNTDTQYF.